One and the same sample provided the 26 T cell receptor beta chains below, sequenced in a study of shared clonotypes between healthy human individuals. Sequencing used immunoSEQ multiplex PCR; TCRdb keeps in-frame clones, though not all of them. The sample yields roughly 2.1 million clones, about 93% seen once. Selected positively for CCR7 and CD45RO-negative, naive CD8 cells excluded terminally differentiated effector memory CD45RA+ cells. The sequencing sample was made of naive CD8+ T cells from PBMCs. The receptors originated from a young man in good health. Some clones in this sample may be carry-over from other donors' samples.

The chain links TRBV2 to TRBJ2-5; the match to TRBD1 covers 7 bases. Losses at the gene ends were 3 bases for V and 5 bases for J; bases not matched to a gene: 3. The germline CDR1 and CDR2 sequences are SNHLY and FYNNEI. CDR3 length equals 13 residues. In DNA, the CDR3 is TGTGCCAGCAGTGAGGGCAGGGGGGAGACCCAGTACTTC. Residues: CASSEGRGETQYF.

This chain connects TRBV21-1 to TRBJ2-7; the table assigns TRBD2, which was not confirmed against the DNA. TRBV21-1 is a pseudogene locus. This CDR3 comprises 17 residues. In DNA form, the CDR3 reads TGTGCCAGCAGCAAATTCACGGACTACCCGTCCCCCTACGAGCAGTACTTC. It codes for CASSKFTDYPSPYEQYF.

The chain is built from TRBV10-3 and TRBJ2-2; tentatively, D is TRBD2 (5 bases). Germline V lookup: CDR1 ENHRY, CDR2 SYGVKD. The germline V and J ends were trimmed by 4 bases and 7 bases, with 19 bases remaining between them. The CDR3 covers 16 residues. The CDR3 DNA reads as TGTGCCATCAGTGCACCCGCCCGGGGATTGCACGGGGAGCTGTTTTTT. Protein product: CAISAPARGLHGELFF.

Here the CDR3 reads CASSQEAYTVHEQYF. The CDR3 nucleotides are TGCGCCAGCAGCCAAGAAGCCTACACAGTACACGAGCAGTACTTC. The J gene is TRBJ2-7, the V gene TRBV4-1; D remains unclear. The CDR3 contains 15 residues. The V gene lost 0 bases and the J gene lost 5 bases, with 14 bases spanning the gap. Looked up from germline, CDR1 is MGHRA and CDR2 is YSYEKL.

The CDR3 loop is CASSLSIGARVEFF. CDR3 in DNA: TGTGCCAGCAGTTTATCGATCGGGGCGAGAGTGGAGTTCTTC. The rearrangement links TRBV11-1 to TRBJ2-1; D is perhaps TRBD1 or TRBD2 (5 bases each). The CDR3 consists of 14 residues. Germline V CDR1 and CDR2: SGHAT, FQDESV (reference sequence). The V end lost 6 bases, the J end lost 14 bases, and 23 bases lay between the germline ends.

The chain carries TRBV7-2 and TRBJ2-7, with 7 bases that match TRBD2. Unmatched junction bases numbered 12, after V lost 5 bases and J lost 5 bases. The CDR3 is 15 amino acids. Germline CDR1 reads SGHTA; CDR2 reads FQGNSA. CDR3 in DNA: TGTGCCAGCAGCACGGGACCGGGAGGTGGAAACGAGCAGTACTTC. It specifies CASSTGPGGGNEQYF.

J is TRBJ1-1 and V is TRBV7-9; D is ambiguous. CDR3 length equals 17 residues. The V end lost 1 base, the J end lost 6 bases, and 21 bases lay between the germline ends. Germline V gene lookup returns CDR1 SEHNR and CDR2 FQNEAQ (reference sequence). Here the CDR3 reads CASSLDTFNPYEPEAFF. CDR3 coding DNA: TGTGCCAGCAGCTTAGATACGTTTAATCCCTATGAACCTGAAGCTTTCTTT.

V and J are TRBV11-1 and TRBJ2-2, with D tentatively TRBD1 (5 bases). CDR1 is SGHAT, CDR2 FQDESV, per germline (reference sequence). V was trimmed by 5 bases and J by 3 bases, leaving 10 bases between them. This CDR3 has 14 residues. CDR3 coding DNA: TGTGCCAGCAGCCCGACAGATCACACCGGGGAGCTGTTTTTT. Protein: CASSPTDHTGELFF.

V usage is TRBV7-7 and J usage is TRBJ1-2; the D is unclear. The CDR3 is 16 residues long. CDR1 SSHAT and CDR2 FNYEAQ come from the germline V gene (reference sequence). V was pared by 5 bases and J by 7 bases, with 23 bases between. CDR3 sequence: CASSPRPRRRLGGYTF. For the CDR3, the DNA is TGTGCCAGCAGCCCCCGGCCGCGGAGGCGGCTGGGTGGCTACACCTTC.

The gene calls are TRBV29-1 and TRBJ2-1, with 9 positions matching TRBD2. The CDR3 is 15 residues long. Germline assignment: CDR1 SQVTM and CDR2 ANQGSEA. J lost 2 bases, V lost 3 bases, and 5 bases had no gene match. The chain's CDR3 is CSVDHSGSPYNEQFF. The CDR3 region has the DNA TGCAGCGTTGATCATAGCGGGAGTCCCTACAATGAGCAGTTCTTC.

V and J are TRBV28 and TRBJ2-7, with D possibly being TRBD2 (5 bases). Trimming cost V 2 bases and J 3 bases, with 8 bases left between them. CDR1 is MDHEN and CDR2 is SYDVKM in the germline V gene. CDR3 length: 13 residues. The CDR3 sequence is CASSLMRVYEQYF. DNA for the CDR3: TGTGCCAGCAGTTTAATGCGGGTCTACGAGCAGTACTTC.

The J gene is TRBJ2-3, the V gene TRBV27; TRBD2 agrees at 10 bases. V gave up 5 bases and J gave up 6 bases; unmatched junction bases: 17. Germline V gene lookup returns CDR1 MNHEY and CDR2 SMNVEV (reference sequence). The CDR3 totals 18 residues. The CDR3 protein is CASSPISRTSGVGDTQYF. The DNA of the CDR3 is TGTGCCAGCAGTCCAATTTCAAGGACTAGCGGAGTGGGGGATACGCAGTATTTT.

V usage is TRBV2 and J usage is TRBJ1-1, with a weak D call TRBD1 (6 bases). The V gene's germline CDR1 is SNHLY and CDR2 FYNNEI. The CDR3 covers 16 residues. The V gene lost 5 bases and the J gene lost 1 base, with 17 bases spanning the gap. The CDR3 sequence is CASSSSHMTGNTEAFF. In DNA form, the CDR3 reads TGTGCCAGCAGTTCATCCCACATGACAGGGAACACTGAAGCTTTCTTT.

The chain is built from TRBV7-6 and TRBJ2-7; 7 nucleotides match TRBD1. Per germline, CDR1 SGHVS and CDR2 FNYEAQ. Unmatched junction bases numbered 7, after V lost 2 bases and J lost 3 bases. The CDR3 contains 15 residues. Here the CDR3 DNA reads TGTGCCAGCAGCTTAACTCCGGGACAGAACTACGAGCAGTACTTC. Protein product: CASSLTPGQNYEQYF.

CDR3 bases: TGTGCCAGCAAAAGTCTGGCCGGGGAGCTGTTTTTT. Amino acid sequence: CASKSLAGELFF. This chain connects TRBV6-1 to TRBJ2-2; D unclear. Per germline, CDR1 MNHNS and CDR2 SASEGT. V was clipped by 7 bases and J by 6 bases, with 9 bases between them. This CDR3 comprises 12 residues.

This chain connects TRBV6-5 to TRBJ2-3; the D gene is possibly TRBD2 (5 bases). CDR1 and CDR2 from the germline V gene are MNHEY and SVGAGI. The ends were cut back, 2 bases at V and 5 bases at J, with 14 bases in the middle. The CDR3 spans 15 residues. The CDR3 DNA reads as TGTGCCAGCAGTTACACCTCCAGAGAGGGAGATACGCAGTATTTT. Protein: CASSYTSREGDTQYF.

V usage is TRBV9 and J usage is TRBJ1-1; tentative D call: TRBD1 (5 bases). The CDR3 runs 14 residues. The germline CDR1 and CDR2 sequences are SGDLS and YYNGEE. The V gene lost 0 bases and the J gene lost 6 bases, with 12 bases spanning the gap. The CDR3 spells CASSVEGWGPEAFF. CDR3 bases: TGTGCCAGCAGCGTAGAGGGGTGGGGTCCTGAAGCTTTCTTT. Filled out from reference TRBV9 and TRBJ1-1, the complete variable domain reads DSGVTQTPKHLITATGQRVTLRCSPRSGDLSVYWYQQSLDQGLQFLIQYYNGEERAKGNILERFSAQQFPDLHSELNLSSLELGDSALYFCASSVEGWGPEAFFGQGTRLTVV.

This chain links TRBV6-1 with TRBJ1-5; the match to TRBD1 covers 7 bases. The CDR3 contains 16 residues. Germline CDR1 MNHNS, CDR2 SASEGT. V was pared by 2 bases and J by 6 bases, with 10 bases of the junction left unmatched. CDR3 DNA sequence: TGTGCCAGCAGTGAACGACAGGGCGTAGGAGGTCAGCCCCAGCATTTT. Translation: CASSERQGVGGQPQHF.

This clone has just one count. J is TRBJ2-7 and V is TRBV6-5; 7 nucleotides align to TRBD2. CDR1 is MNHEY and CDR2 is SVGAGI in the germline V gene. V was pared by 2 bases and J by 0 bases, with 7 bases of the junction left unmatched. This CDR3 is 16 amino acids long. CDR3 in amino acids: CASSYATGGNSYEQYF. CDR3 DNA sequence: TGTGCCAGCAGTTACGCTACGGGAGGCAACTCCTACGAGCAGTACTTC.

The chain joins TRBV30 to TRBJ1-2; 10 bases match TRBD1. After removal of 7 bases from V and 4 bases from J, the junction contained 15 bases not matched to a gene. The length of the CDR3 is 16 residues. CDR1 and CDR2 from the germline V gene are GTSNPN and SVGIG (reference sequence). The CDR3 sequence is CASPDPPGQGTYGYTF. The CDR3 DNA is TGTGCCTCCCCAGATCCCCCGGGACAGGGGACCTATGGCTACACCTTC.

The sample holds a few counts of this clone. The sample carries other DNA sequences with the same CDR3. The rearrangement joins TRBV28 to TRBJ2-1; D unclear. CDR3 length equals 11 residues. V lost 3 bases and J lost 4, with 1 base in between. CDR1 and CDR2 from the germline V gene are MDHEN and SYDVKM. CDR3 loop: CASSLYNEQFF. CDR3 in DNA: TGTGCCAGCAGTTTGTACAATGAGCAGTTCTTC. The variable domain in full, completed from reference TRBV28 and TRBJ2-1, reads DVKVTQSSRYLVKRTGEKVFLECVQDMDHENMFWYRQDPGLGLRLIYFSYDVKMKEKGDIPEGYSVSREKKERFSLILESASTNQTSMYLCASSLYNEQFFGPGTRLTVL.

The rearrangement joins TRBV7-3 to TRBJ2-1; D unclear. The germline V gene encodes CDR1 SGHTA and CDR2 FQGTGA. The CDR3 has 15 residues. V shed 1 base and J shed 4 bases, with 11 bases lying between them. The CDR3 reads CASSLILGSYNEQFF. CDR3 coding DNA: TGTGCCAGCAGCTTAATCCTAGGGTCATACAATGAGCAGTTCTTC.

The CDR3 is CASSSGQGAVVEQYF. CDR3 sequence (DNA): TGTGCCAGCAGTTCCGGACAGGGGGCCGTAGTCGAGCAGTACTTC. The chain is built from TRBV27 and TRBJ2-7, with 11 bases aligning to TRBD1. V lost 4 bases to trimming and J lost 6 bases; unmatched junction nucleotides: 8. CDR3 length: 15 amino acids. Germline CDR1 MNHEY, CDR2 SMNVEV (reference sequence).

J is TRBJ2-6 and V is TRBV5-1, with D possibly matching TRBD2 (6 bases). Trimming pared 7 bases from V and 0 bases from J, leaving 20 bases between. This CDR3 has 18 amino acids. From germline, CDR1 is SGHRS and CDR2 YFSETQ. The CDR3 sequence: CASAEGRWLTSGANVLTF. The CDR3 nucleotides are TGCGCCAGCGCGGAGGGACGCTGGCTCACCTCTGGGGCCAACGTCCTGACTTTC.

J is TRBJ2-7 and V is TRBV28; D uncertain. The CDR3 has 11 amino acids. The V end was cut by 5 bases, the J end by 4 bases, with 6 bases between. CDR1 MDHEN and CDR2 SYDVKM come from the germline V gene. The CDR3 loop reads CASSTKYEQYF. The CDR3 nucleotides are TGTGCCAGCAGTACAAAGTACGAGCAGTACTTC. Using reference TRBV28 and TRBJ2-7 for the parts outside the CDR3, the full variable domain is DVKVTQSSRYLVKRTGEKVFLECVQDMDHENMFWYRQDPGLGLRLIYFSYDVKMKEKGDIPEGYSVSREKKERFSLILESASTNQTSMYLCASSTKYEQYFGPGTRLTVT.

CDR3: CASSLLPRDSYNEQFF. The DNA for the CDR3 is TGTGCCAGCAGCTTACTTCCACGGGACTCCTACAATGAGCAGTTCTTC. The chain links TRBV7-8 to TRBJ2-1, with D possibly being TRBD2 (5 bases). The CDR3 loop spans 16 amino acids. Germline V CDR1 and CDR2: SGHVS, FQNEAQ. Trimming cost V 2 bases and J 0 bases, with 11 bases left between them.